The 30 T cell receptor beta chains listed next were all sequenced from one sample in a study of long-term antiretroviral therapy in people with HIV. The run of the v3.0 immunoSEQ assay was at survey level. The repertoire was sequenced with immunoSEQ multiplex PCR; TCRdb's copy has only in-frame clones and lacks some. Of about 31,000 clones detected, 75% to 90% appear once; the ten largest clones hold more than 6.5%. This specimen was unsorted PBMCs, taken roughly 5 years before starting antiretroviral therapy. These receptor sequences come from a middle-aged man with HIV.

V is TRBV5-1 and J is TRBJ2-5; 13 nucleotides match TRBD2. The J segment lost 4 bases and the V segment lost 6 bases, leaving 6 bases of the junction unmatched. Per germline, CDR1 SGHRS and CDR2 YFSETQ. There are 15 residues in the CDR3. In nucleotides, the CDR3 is TGCGCCAGCACAACTAGCGGGGGGGTAGTAGAGACCCAGTACTTC. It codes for CASTTSGGVVETQYF.

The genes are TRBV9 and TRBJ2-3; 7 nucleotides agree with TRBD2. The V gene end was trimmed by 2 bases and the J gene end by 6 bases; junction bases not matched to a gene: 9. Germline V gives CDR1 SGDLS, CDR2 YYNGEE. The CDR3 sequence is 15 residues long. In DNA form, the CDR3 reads TGTGCCAGCAGCGTTCGGGACTACCCCCGGGATACGCAGTATTTT. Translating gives CASSVRDYPRDTQYF.

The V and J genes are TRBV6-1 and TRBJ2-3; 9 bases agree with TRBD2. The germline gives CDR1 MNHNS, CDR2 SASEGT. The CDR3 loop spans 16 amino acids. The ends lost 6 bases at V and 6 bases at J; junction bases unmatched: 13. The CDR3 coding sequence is TGTGCCAGCAGGGAAAACAGGGGACTAGCCGTGGATACGCAGTATTTT. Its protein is CASRENRGLAVDTQYF.

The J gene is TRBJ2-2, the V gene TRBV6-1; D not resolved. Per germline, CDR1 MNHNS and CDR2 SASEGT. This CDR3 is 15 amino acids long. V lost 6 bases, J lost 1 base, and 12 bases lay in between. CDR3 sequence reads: CASRDRQENTGELFF. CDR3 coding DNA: TGTGCCAGCAGGGACCGACAAGAGAACACCGGGGAGCTGTTTTTT.

The CDR3: CAITTQGPASGNYGYTF. CDR3 nucleotides: TGTGCCATTACAACTCAGGGGCCCGCGTCAGGAAACTATGGCTACACCTTC. This chain joins TRBV18 and TRBJ1-2; TRBD1 is a possible D gene (6 bases). The CDR3 totals 17 residues. The germline gives CDR1 KGHSH, CDR2 LQKENI. Trimming left V 10 bases short and J 2 bases short, with 26 bases between.

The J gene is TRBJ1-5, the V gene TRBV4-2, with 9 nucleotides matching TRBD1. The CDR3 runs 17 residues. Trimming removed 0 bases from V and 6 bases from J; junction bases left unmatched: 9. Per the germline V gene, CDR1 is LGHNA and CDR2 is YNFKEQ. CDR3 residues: CASSQDPRTGEGQPQHF. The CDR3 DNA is TGTGCCAGCAGCCAAGACCCTAGGACAGGGGAGGGTCAGCCCCAGCATTTT.

CDR3 amino acids: CASSLVAGRLPGGLDEQYF. CDR3 DNA sequence: TGCGCCAGCAGCTTGGTAGCAGGTAGGCTTCCAGGGGGCTTGGACGAGCAGTACTTC. The rearrangement links TRBV5-1 to TRBJ2-7; the match to TRBD1 covers 8 bases. Trimming cost V 0 bases and J 5 bases; bases outside gene matches: 19. The CDR3 totals 19 residues. Germline CDR1 reads SGHRS; CDR2 reads YFSETQ.

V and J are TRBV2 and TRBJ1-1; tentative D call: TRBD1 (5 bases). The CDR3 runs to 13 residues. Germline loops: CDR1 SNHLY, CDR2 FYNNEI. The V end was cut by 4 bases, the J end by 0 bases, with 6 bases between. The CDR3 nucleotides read TGTGCCAGCAGTGCAGGGCTGAACACTGAAGCTTTCTTT. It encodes CASSAGLNTEAFF.

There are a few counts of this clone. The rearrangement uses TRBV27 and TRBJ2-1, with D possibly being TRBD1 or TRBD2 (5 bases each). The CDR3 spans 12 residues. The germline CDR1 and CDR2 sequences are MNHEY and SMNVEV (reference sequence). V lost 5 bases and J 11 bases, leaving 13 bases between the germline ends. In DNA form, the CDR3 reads TGTGCCAGCAGTGTCGAGGGGTTCAAGCAGTTCTTC. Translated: CASSVEGFKQFF.

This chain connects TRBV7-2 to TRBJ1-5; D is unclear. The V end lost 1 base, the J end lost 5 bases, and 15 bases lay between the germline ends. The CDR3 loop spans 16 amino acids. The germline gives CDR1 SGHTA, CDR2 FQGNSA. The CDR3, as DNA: TGTGCCAGCAGCTTAGGAGGTGGGGAGGGATATCAGCCCCAGCATTTT. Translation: CASSLGGGEGYQPQHF.

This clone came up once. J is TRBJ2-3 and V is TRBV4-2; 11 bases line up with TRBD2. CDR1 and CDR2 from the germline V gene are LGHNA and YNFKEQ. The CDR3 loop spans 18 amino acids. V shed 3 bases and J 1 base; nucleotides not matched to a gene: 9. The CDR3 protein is CASSHGRLAGRGTDTQYF. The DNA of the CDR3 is TGTGCCAGCAGCCACGGAAGACTAGCGGGGAGGGGCACAGATACGCAGTATTTT.

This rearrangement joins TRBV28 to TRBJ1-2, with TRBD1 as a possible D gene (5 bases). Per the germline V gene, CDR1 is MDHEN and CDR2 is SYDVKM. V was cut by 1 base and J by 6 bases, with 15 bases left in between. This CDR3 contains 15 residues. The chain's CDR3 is CASSLYRPGVNGYTF. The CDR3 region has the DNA TGTGCCAGCAGTTTATACAGGCCGGGAGTCAATGGCTACACCTTC.

The CDR3 protein is CASSLFHRGRAAEAFF. The CDR3 nucleotides read TGCGCCAGCAGCTTATTCCACCGGGGCCGGGCGGCTGAAGCTTTCTTT. The rearrangement joins TRBV5-1 to TRBJ1-1, with a possible D match to TRBD1 (5 bases). CDR1 SGHRS and CDR2 YFSETQ come from the germline V gene. This CDR3 has 16 residues. Trimming stripped 2 bases from V and 6 bases from J, with 20 bases between.

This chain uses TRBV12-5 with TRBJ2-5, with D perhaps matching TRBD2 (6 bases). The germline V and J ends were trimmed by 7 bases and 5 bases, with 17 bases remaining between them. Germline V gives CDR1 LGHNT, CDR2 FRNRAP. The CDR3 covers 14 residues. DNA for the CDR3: TGTGCTAGTGCCCCCAGACTAGTGGCGGAGACCCAGTACTTC. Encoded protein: CASAPRLVAETQYF.

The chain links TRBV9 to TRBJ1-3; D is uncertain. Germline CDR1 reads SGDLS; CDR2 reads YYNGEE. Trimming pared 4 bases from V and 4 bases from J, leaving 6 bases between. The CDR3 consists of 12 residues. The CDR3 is CASSPSGNTIYF. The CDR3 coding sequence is TGTGCCAGCAGCCCCTCGGGAAACACCATATATTTT.

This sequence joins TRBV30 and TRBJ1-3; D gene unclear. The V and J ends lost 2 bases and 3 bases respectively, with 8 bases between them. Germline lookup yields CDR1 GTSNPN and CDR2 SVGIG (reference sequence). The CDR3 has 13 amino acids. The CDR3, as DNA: TGTGCCTGGAGTAAGGGTAGTGGAAACACCATATATTTT. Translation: CAWSKGSGNTIYF.

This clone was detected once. The CDR3 protein is CASSVGSPMGQFF. In nucleotides, the CDR3 is TGTGCCAGCAGCGTAGGGTCCCCGATGGGGCAGTTCTTC. J is TRBJ2-1 and V is TRBV9, with no clear D. Trimming took off 0 bases at V and 12 bases at J, with 13 bases between the two ends. The CDR3 has 13 residues. Per the germline V gene, CDR1 is SGDLS and CDR2 is YYNGEE.

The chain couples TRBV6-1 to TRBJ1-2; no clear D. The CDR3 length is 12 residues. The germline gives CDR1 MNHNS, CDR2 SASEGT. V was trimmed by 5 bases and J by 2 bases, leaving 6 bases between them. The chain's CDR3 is CASSPGNYGYTF. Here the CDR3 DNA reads TGTGCCAGCAGTCCGGGGAACTATGGCTACACCTTC.

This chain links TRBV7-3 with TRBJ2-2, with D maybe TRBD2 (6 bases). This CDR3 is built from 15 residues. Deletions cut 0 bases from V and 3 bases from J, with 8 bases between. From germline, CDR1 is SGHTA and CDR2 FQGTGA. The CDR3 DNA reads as TGTGCCAGCAGCTTAACGTCTAGCGACACCGGGGAGCTGTTTTTT. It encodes CASSLTSSDTGELFF.

CDR3 region: CAWAFGTPVLPEQYF. As DNA, the CDR3 is TGTGCCTGGGCGTTCGGGACGCCGGTTCTTCCCGAGCAGTACTTC. The V gene is TRBV30, the J gene TRBJ2-7; possibly TRBD1 or TRBD2 for D (5 bases each). Trimming left V 5 bases short and J 6 bases short, with 23 bases between. The CDR3 is 15 residues long. Germline V gives CDR1 GTSNPN, CDR2 SVGIG (reference sequence).

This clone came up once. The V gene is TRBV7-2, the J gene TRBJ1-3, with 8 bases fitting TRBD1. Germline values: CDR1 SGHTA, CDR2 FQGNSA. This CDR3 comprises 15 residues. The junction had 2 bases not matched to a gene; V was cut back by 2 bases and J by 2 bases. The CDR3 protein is CASSLTGGPGNTIYF. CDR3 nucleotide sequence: TGTGCCAGCAGCTTAACAGGGGGGCCTGGAAACACCATATATTTT.

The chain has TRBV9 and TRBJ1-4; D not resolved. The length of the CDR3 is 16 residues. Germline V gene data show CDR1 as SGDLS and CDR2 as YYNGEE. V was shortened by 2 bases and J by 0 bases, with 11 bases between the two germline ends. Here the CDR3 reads CASSVRSQSTNEKLFF. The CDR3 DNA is TGTGCCAGCAGCGTGAGGTCCCAATCAACTAATGAAAAACTGTTTTTT.

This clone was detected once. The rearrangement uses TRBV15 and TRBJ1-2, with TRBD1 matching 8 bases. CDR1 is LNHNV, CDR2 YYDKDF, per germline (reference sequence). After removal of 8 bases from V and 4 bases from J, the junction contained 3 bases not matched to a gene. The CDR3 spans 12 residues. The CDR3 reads CATADRGYGYTF. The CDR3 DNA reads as TGTGCCACCGCCGACAGGGGCTATGGCTACACCTTC.

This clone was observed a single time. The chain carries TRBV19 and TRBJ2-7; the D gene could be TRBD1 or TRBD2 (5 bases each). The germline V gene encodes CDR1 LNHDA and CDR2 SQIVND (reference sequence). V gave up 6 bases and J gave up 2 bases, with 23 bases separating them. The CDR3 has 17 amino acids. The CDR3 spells CASSPFLGRDAPYEQYF. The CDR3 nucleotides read TGTGCCAGTAGCCCCTTCCTTGGCAGGGACGCCCCCTACGAGCAGTACTTC.

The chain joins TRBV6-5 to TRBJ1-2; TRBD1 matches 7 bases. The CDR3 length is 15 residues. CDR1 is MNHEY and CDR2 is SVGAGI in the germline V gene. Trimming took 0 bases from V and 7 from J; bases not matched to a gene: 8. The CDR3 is CASSYSTGRVLGYTF. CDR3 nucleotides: TGTGCCAGCAGTTACTCGACAGGGCGGGTTCTTGGCTACACCTTC.

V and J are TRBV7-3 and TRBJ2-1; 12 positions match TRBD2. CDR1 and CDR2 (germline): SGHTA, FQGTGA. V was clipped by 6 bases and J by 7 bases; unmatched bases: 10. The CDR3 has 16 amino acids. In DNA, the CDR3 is TGTGCCAGCAGATTAGCGCTAGCGGGGGGGAGTAATGAGCAGTTCTTC. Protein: CASRLALAGGSNEQFF.

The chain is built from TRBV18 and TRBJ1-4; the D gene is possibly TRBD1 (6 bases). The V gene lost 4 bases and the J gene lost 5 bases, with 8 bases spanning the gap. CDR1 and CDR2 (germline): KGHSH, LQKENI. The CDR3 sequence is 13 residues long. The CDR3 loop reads CASSRGPNEKLFF. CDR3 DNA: TGTGCCAGCTCACGGGGGCCCAATGAAAAACTGTTTTTT.

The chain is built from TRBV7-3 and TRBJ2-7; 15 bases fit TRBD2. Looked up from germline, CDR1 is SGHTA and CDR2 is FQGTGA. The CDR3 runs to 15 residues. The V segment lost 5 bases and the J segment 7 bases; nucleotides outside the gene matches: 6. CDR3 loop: CASSPGLAGGREQYF. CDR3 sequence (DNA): TGTGCCAGCAGCCCGGGACTAGCGGGGGGCCGTGAGCAGTACTTC.

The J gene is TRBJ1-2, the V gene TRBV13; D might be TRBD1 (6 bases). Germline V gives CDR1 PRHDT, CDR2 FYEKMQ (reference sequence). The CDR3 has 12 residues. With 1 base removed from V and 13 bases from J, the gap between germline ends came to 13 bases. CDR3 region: CASSLDRASRTF. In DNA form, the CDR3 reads TGTGCCAGCAGCTTAGACAGGGCCTCGCGCACCTTC.

The CDR3: CASSLTRTNYGYTF. DNA for the CDR3: TGTGCCAGCAGCTTAACCCGGACTAACTATGGCTACACCTTC. This chain uses TRBV7-3 with TRBJ1-2, with D hard to call. Germline loops: CDR1 SGHTA, CDR2 FQGTGA. The V gene lost 0 bases and the J gene lost 0 bases, with 5 bases spanning the gap. The CDR3 is made up of 14 amino acids.